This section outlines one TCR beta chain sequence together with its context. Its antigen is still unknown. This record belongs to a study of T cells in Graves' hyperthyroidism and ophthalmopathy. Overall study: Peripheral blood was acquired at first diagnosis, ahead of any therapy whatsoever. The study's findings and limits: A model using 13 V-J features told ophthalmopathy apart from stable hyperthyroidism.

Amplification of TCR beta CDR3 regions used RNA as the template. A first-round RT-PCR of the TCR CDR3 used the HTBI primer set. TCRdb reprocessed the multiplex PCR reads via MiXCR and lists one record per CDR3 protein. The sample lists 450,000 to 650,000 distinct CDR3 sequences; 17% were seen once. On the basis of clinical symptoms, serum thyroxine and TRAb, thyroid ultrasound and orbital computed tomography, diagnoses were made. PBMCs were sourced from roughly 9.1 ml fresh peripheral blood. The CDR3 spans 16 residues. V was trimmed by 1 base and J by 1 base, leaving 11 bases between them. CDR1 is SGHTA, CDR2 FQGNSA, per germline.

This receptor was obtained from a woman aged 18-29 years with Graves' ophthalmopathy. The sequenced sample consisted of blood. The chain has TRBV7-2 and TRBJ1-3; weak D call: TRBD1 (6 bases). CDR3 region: CASSLGVRGSGNTIYF. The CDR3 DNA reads TGTGCCAGCAGCTTAGGGGTCAGGGGATCTGGAAACACCATATATTTT.